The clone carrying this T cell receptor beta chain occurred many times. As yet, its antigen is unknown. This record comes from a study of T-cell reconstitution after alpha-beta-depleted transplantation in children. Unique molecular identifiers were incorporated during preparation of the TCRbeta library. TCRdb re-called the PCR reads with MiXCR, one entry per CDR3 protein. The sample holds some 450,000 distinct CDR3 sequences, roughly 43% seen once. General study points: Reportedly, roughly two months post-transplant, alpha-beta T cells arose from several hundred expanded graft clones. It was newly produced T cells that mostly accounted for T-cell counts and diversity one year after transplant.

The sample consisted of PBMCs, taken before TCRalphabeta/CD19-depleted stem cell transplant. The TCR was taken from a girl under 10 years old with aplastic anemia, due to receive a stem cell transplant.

CDR3 loop: CASSPGQGRRNGYTF. CDR3 in DNA: TGTGCCAGCAGCCCGGGACAGGGAAGGAGAAATGGCTACACCTTC. The chain uses TRBV7-2 and TRBJ1-2; 9 bases map to TRBD1. The length of the CDR3 is 15 residues. CDR1 is SGHTA and CDR2 is FQGNSA in the germline V gene. The ends lost 5 bases at V and 6 bases at J; junction bases unmatched: 10.